This T cell receptor beta chain was sequenced for a study of blood T cell repertoires in COVID-19. Whole-study context: Collection of acute and convalescent COVID-19 samples took place in the United States, Italy and Spain. T cells, B-cell-depleted T cells, or PBMCs supplied cDNA or gDNA.

In the original processing: Estimation of nucleated cell counts relied on the amplification of reference gene primers. TCRdb's table, derived via immunoSEQ multiplex PCR, lists solely in-frame clones and lacks some. V, J and clone size are those of that table, while D and trimming were read from the DNA. The sample lists about 36,000 clones, approximately 69% seen once, with 10% to 13% in the top ten. The CDR3 covers 14 residues. CDR1 SGHNT and CDR2 YENEEA come from the germline V gene. J was trimmed by 7 bases and V by 5 bases; bases with no gene match: 5. Patients at the Seattle site were enrolled during active infection and followed longitudinally.

The chain has TRBV11-3 and TRBJ2-2; 9 bases align to TRBD1. The TCR was taken from a man aged 70-80 years with COVID-19, enrolled during active disease. The sequenced material came from peripheral blood. The CDR3 loop reads CASSRRTGDGELFF. Written as DNA, the CDR3 is TGTGCCAGCAGCCGTCGGACAGGGGACGGGGAGCTGTTTTTT.